The 24 T cell receptor beta chains below all came from one sample that was sequenced in a study of cytomegalovirus exposure and HLA in healthy donors (dated by TCRdb to 2016 to 2017). The method behind the library was the immunoSEQ multiplex PCR assay. For the multiplex PCR, a mixture combining 60 forward primers for TCR Vbeta segments and 13 reverse primers for TCR Jbeta segments was used. The table comes from immuneACCESS by way of TCRdb, which keeps in-frame sequences with V and J called. Part of the clones is missing from these tables; in studies checked, under half for an unresolved V gene and the rest for unknown reasons. This sample has tens of thousands of clones in its table, and around three fifths of those were observed once. The ten largest make up approximately 21% of the sample. Sequences were obtained from PBMCs. The receptors shown here come from a woman in her forties or fifties in good health and CMV-seropositive.

V is TRBV6-1 and J is TRBJ1-5; possibly TRBD1 for D (6 bases). The ends were cut back, 5 bases at V and 11 bases at J, with 13 bases in the middle. The CDR3 contains 12 residues. Germline CDR1 is MNHNS and CDR2 is SASEGT. The CDR3 loop is CASSTGQPSQHF. The DNA for the CDR3 is TGTGCCAGCAGTACCGGACAGCCGTCCCAGCATTTT.

This clone was seen a handful of times. The chain has TRBV28 and TRBJ1-6; TRBD1 is a possible D gene (5 bases). In germline, CDR1 is MDHEN, CDR2 SYDVKM. Trimming removed 6 bases at V and 0 bases at J, with 9 bases between. This CDR3 is 15 amino acids long. For the CDR3, the DNA is TGTGCCAGCAGGGATGACAGCTCCTATAATTCACCCCTCCACTTT. Its protein product is CASRDDSSYNSPLHF.

The chain recombines TRBV27 with TRBJ2-3, with 9 positions matching TRBD1. CDR1 is MNHEY and CDR2 is SMNVEV in the germline V gene (reference sequence). This CDR3 region has 15 residues. The J segment lost 1 base and the V segment lost 5 bases, leaving 4 bases of the junction unmatched. The CDR3 nucleotides read TGTGCCAGCAGTCTCGACAGGGGGGGCACAGATACGCAGTATTTT. This translates into CASSLDRGGTDTQYF.

The J gene is TRBJ2-2, the V gene TRBV5-1; no clear D. Per the germline V gene, CDR1 is SGHRS and CDR2 is YFSETQ. V was pared by 4 bases and J by 0 bases, with 4 bases between. This CDR3 spans 13 amino acids. Here the CDR3 DNA reads TGCGCCAGCAGCGAGACGAACACCGGGGAGCTGTTTTTT. It is translated as CASSETNTGELFF.

Points on this clone: A junction boundary mismatches the germline segment, possibly from a read error. Other nucleotide sequences from this sample produce the same CDR3. The chain uses TRBV29-1 and TRBJ1-1; D gene ambiguous. CDR3 size: 14 residues. Germline V gene lookup returns CDR1 SQVTM and CDR2 ANQGSEA. In nucleotides, the CDR3 is TGCAGCGTTGAACGTAGCTCTAAGAACACTGAGGCTTTCTTT. Translation: CSVERSSKNTEAFF.

Only one count was recorded for this clone. The CDR3 loop reads CASSPGILATNEKLFF. DNA of the CDR3: TGTGCCAGCAGCCCAGGGATCCTTGCAACTAATGAAAAACTGTTTTTT. The V call is TRBV9, the J call TRBJ1-4; D may be TRBD1 (5 bases). The CDR3 contains 16 residues. The V end was cut by 4 bases, the J end by 0 bases, with 13 bases between. Germline values: CDR1 SGDLS, CDR2 YYNGEE.

The chain is built from TRBV19 and TRBJ1-5; 7 bases fit TRBD1. Germline V gives CDR1 LNHDA, CDR2 SQIVND (reference sequence). This CDR3 has 15 residues. V shed 0 bases and J 9 bases; nucleotides not matched to a gene: 8. CDR3 sequence reads: CASSIDRTGAGPQHF. For the CDR3, the DNA is TGTGCCAGTAGTATAGATCGGACAGGTGCTGGGCCCCAGCATTTT.

This clone came up a few times. The rearrangement uses TRBV27 and TRBJ1-5; tentative D call: TRBD1 (6 bases). Germline lookup yields CDR1 MNHEY and CDR2 SMNVEV (reference sequence). V lost 6 bases, J lost 2 bases, and 11 bases lay in between. This CDR3 is built from 14 residues. CDR3 sequence (DNA): TGTGCCAGCAGGTTCACAGGGCGCAATCAGCCCCAGCATTTT. Translated: CASRFTGRNQPQHF.

The V call is TRBV7-6, the J call TRBJ2-3; 12 bases are shared with TRBD2. The CDR3 extends over 15 amino acids. V was pared by 3 bases and J by 5 bases, with 3 bases of the junction left unmatched. Germline V gene lookup returns CDR1 SGHVS and CDR2 FNYEAQ. The CDR3 coding sequence is TGTGCCAGCAGCTTGCTAGCGGGGGGGAGAGATACGCAGTATTTT. This encodes CASSLLAGGRDTQYF.

This chain joins TRBV7-9 and TRBJ2-3; D ambiguous. Germline-derived CDR1 and CDR2 are SEHNR and FQNEAQ (reference sequence). The ends were cut back, 3 bases at V and 2 bases at J, with 12 bases in the middle. There are 15 residues in the CDR3. CDR3: CASSLGYSSTDTQYF. The CDR3 DNA follows: TGTGCCAGCAGCTTGGGCTACTCCTCCACAGATACGCAGTATTTT.

V usage is TRBV6-5 and J usage is TRBJ2-4; 7 bases are shared with TRBD1. This CDR3 contains 16 residues. The V gene end was trimmed by 4 bases and the J gene end by 2 bases; junction bases not matched to a gene: 8. CDR1 is MNHEY and CDR2 is SVGAGI in the germline V gene. The CDR3 spells CASSFSAGGTKNIQYF. CDR3 bases: TGTGCCAGCAGTTTCTCGGCAGGGGGAACCAAAAACATTCAGTACTTC.

The chain combines TRBV28 with TRBJ2-7; possibly TRBD1 for D (6 bases). Trimming took 4 bases from V and 2 from J, leaving 9 bases between them. CDR3 length equals 13 residues. Germline CDR1 MDHEN, CDR2 SYDVKM. CDR3 DNA: TGTGCCAGCAGTTGGGGGCTCACCTACGAGCAGTACTTC. Its translation is CASSWGLTYEQYF.

This clone turned up a few times. The J gene is TRBJ1-2, the V gene TRBV7-9, with TRBD1 matching 7 bases. This CDR3 region has 15 residues. The J segment lost 0 bases and the V segment lost 5 bases, leaving 6 bases of the junction unmatched. Germline-derived CDR1 and CDR2 are SEHNR and FQNEAQ (reference sequence). The CDR3 is CASSTEGASNYGYTF. In DNA form, the CDR3 reads TGTGCCAGCAGCACCGAGGGGGCTTCTAACTATGGCTACACCTTC.

This sequence joins TRBV5-4 and TRBJ2-3, with D possibly TRBD2 on 7 matching bases. Germline lookup yields CDR1 SGHNT and CDR2 YYREEE (reference sequence). The V and J ends lost 3 bases and 6 bases respectively, with 14 bases between them. This CDR3 spans 14 amino acids. CDR3 nucleotides: TGTGCCAGCAGCTGGGGGGGGGCCGGGGATACGCAGTATTTT. Protein sequence: CASSWGGAGDTQYF.

The chain joins TRBV9 to TRBJ1-2, with TRBD1 identical over 7 bases. Trimming cost V 4 bases and J 5 bases; bases outside gene matches: 11. The germline V gene encodes CDR1 SGDLS and CDR2 YYNGEE. The CDR3 extends over 15 amino acids. CDR3 DNA sequence: TGTGCCAGCAGCATCCTCGGGGACAGCCCTTATGGCTACACCTTC. It translates to CASSILGDSPYGYTF.

The CDR3 loop reads CSVYRQDYGYTF. CDR3 sequence (DNA): TGCAGCGTTTACAGACAAGATTATGGCTACACCTTC. The V gene is TRBV29-1, the J gene TRBJ1-2, with D uncertain. There are 12 residues in the CDR3. Per germline, CDR1 SQVTM and CDR2 ANQGSEA. The V end lost 5 bases, the J end lost 5 bases, and 12 bases lay between the germline ends.

This chain joins TRBV4-3 and TRBJ2-2; D is perhaps TRBD2 (6 bases). The CDR3 extends over 15 amino acids. With 4 bases removed from V and 1 base from J, the gap between germline ends came to 10 bases. Germline V CDR1 and CDR2: LGHNA, YSLEER. The CDR3 here is CASSLIGGNTGELFF. CDR3 DNA: TGCGCCAGCAGCCTTATCGGGGGGAACACCGGGGAGCTGTTTTTT.

A remark on this clone: The CDR3 carries no conserved terminal phenylalanine or tryptophan, so it likely arises from a read error. The V call is TRBV30, the J call TRBJ1-6, with D perhaps TRBD1 (5 bases). The CDR3 loop spans 14 amino acids. Trimming left V 0 bases short and J 8 bases short, with 11 bases between. Germline CDR1 GTSNPN, CDR2 SVGIG (reference sequence). In nucleotides, the CDR3 is TGTGCCTGGAGTGTACAGGCAGGCTATTCACCCCTCCACCTT. This gives the protein CAWSVQAGYSPLHL.

V gene TRBV2 combines with J gene TRBJ1-4, with 8 bases identical to TRBD1. The V segment lost 5 bases and the J segment 4 bases; nucleotides outside the gene matches: 3. Germline values: CDR1 SNHLY, CDR2 FYNNEI. The CDR3 has 14 amino acids. The CDR3 loop is CASSQDRDNEKLFF. The CDR3 DNA sequence: TGTGCCAGCAGTCAGGACAGGGATAATGAAAAACTGTTTTTT.

The chain has TRBV10-2 and TRBJ1-1, with TRBD1 identical over 8 bases. This CDR3 is 13 amino acids long. The V segment lost 6 bases and the J segment 8 bases; nucleotides outside the gene matches: 8. CDR1 WSHSY and CDR2 SAAADI come from the germline V gene. CDR3 sequence: CASSQRTGREAFF. The CDR3 nucleotides are TGCGCCAGCAGCCAACGGACAGGGAGAGAAGCTTTCTTT.

J is TRBJ1-4 and V is TRBV4-3, with 9 bases that match TRBD1. V lost 0 bases, J lost 3 bases, and 11 bases stayed unmatched. Germline V gene data show CDR1 as LGHNA and CDR2 as YSLEER. This CDR3 spans 19 amino acids. The CDR3 sequence is CASSQDQWTGEGANEKLFF. The CDR3 DNA reads as TGCGCCAGCAGCCAAGATCAATGGACAGGGGAGGGAGCTAATGAAAAACTGTTTTTT.

The genes are TRBV13 and TRBJ1-3; D is ambiguous. The CDR3 has 11 residues. Trimming pared 5 bases from V and 3 bases from J, leaving 2 bases between. The germline gives CDR1 PRHDT, CDR2 FYEKMQ (reference sequence). The CDR3 loop is CASSLGNTIYF. The CDR3, as DNA: TGTGCCAGCAGCCTTGGAAACACCATATATTTT.

The rearrangement links TRBV18 to TRBJ2-7; 12 bases fit TRBD2. J lost 0 bases, V lost 3 bases, and 3 bases had no gene match. The germline V gene has CDR1 KGHSH and CDR2 LQKENI. This CDR3 region has 16 residues. The CDR3 sequence: CASSPTSGGSSYEQYF. The CDR3 coding sequence is TGTGCCAGCTCACCGACTAGCGGGGGAAGCTCCTACGAGCAGTACTTC.

The rearrangement joins TRBV6-5 to TRBJ1-1, with unresolved D. Looked up from germline, CDR1 is MNHEY and CDR2 is SVGAGI. This CDR3 is 16 amino acids long. The ends were cut back, 2 bases at V and 4 bases at J, with 17 bases in the middle. CDR3 in amino acids: CASSYLLGAEGTEAFF. The CDR3 DNA reads as TGTGCCAGCAGTTACCTACTCGGAGCTGAGGGCACTGAAGCTTTCTTT.